The 23 T cell receptor beta chains presented below share a single source sample, sequenced in a study of Ad26.COV2.S vaccination and SARS-CoV-2 variants. The method was immunoSEQ multiplex PCR; TCRdb's version includes in-frame clones alone and lacks a portion of them. This table has 350,000 to 400,000 clones, about 88% appearing once. Documented treatment: about 20 received Ad26.COV2.S at low or high dose, single or two shots; roughly five received placebo; per-sample allocation not given. Specimens were obtained on day 63 following the first vaccine or placebo injection. The input for sequencing was peripheral blood, taken in a trial of Ad26.COV2.S vaccine versus placebo. The source of these receptors is a person aged 18-65 years who received the Ad26.COV2.S COVID-19 vaccine or a placebo.

The chain is built from TRBV5-1 and TRBJ2-2; D possibly corresponds to TRBD2 (6 bases). This CDR3 is 15 amino acids long. V lost 1 base to trimming and J lost 6 bases, with 13 bases between them. Germline CDR1 and CDR2: SGHRS and YFSETQ. The CDR3 sequence is CASSLTSPGAGELFF. CDR3 bases: TGCGCCAGCAGCTTGACTAGCCCCGGGGCCGGGGAGCTGTTTTTT.

The chain combines TRBV24-1 with TRBJ2-3; 7 bases are shared with TRBD2. The CDR3 extends over 16 amino acids. V shed 0 bases, J shed 3 bases, and the junction held 5 bases outside the gene matches. Germline V gene lookup returns CDR1 KGHDR and CDR2 SFDVKD. The CDR3 region has the DNA TGTGCCACCAGTGATTTGACCGGGGAGGGTACAGATACGCAGTATTTT. It specifies CATSDLTGEGTDTQYF.

The V call is TRBV7-9, the J call TRBJ2-7, with 7 bases aligning to TRBD1. This CDR3 contains 12 residues. From germline, CDR1 is SEHNR and CDR2 FQNEAQ (reference sequence). Trimming at V came to 5 bases and at J to 5 bases, leaving 3 bases not matched to a gene. CDR3 residues: CASSQQGNEQYF. The CDR3 DNA reads as TGTGCCAGCAGCCAACAGGGGAACGAGCAGTACTTC.

This clone was seen once. The chain employs TRBV4-1 and TRBJ1-1; D unclear. Per germline, CDR1 MGHRA and CDR2 YSYEKL. The ends were cut back, 2 bases at V and 0 bases at J, with 7 bases in the middle. The CDR3 loop spans 14 amino acids. This CDR3 reads CASSQRQLNTEAFF. Written as DNA, the CDR3 is TGCGCCAGCAGCCAACGGCAGCTGAACACTGAAGCTTTCTTT.

The V call is TRBV19, the J call TRBJ1-2; 7 nucleotides line up with TRBD1. Germline CDR1 is LNHDA and CDR2 is SQIVND (reference sequence). Trimming removed 3 bases from V and 3 bases from J; junction bases left unmatched: 10. This CDR3 is 16 amino acids long. The DNA for the CDR3 is TGTGCCAGTAGTATCGAGGGGACAGCCCTTTACTATGGCTACACCTTC. Translating it yields CASSIEGTALYYGYTF.

The V and J genes are TRBV10-3 and TRBJ1-1; 7 positions agree with TRBD1. Germline CDR1 reads ENHRY; CDR2 reads SYGVKD. The CDR3 has 13 amino acids. V lost 10 bases to trimming and J lost 0 bases; unmatched junction nucleotides: 5. The chain's CDR3 is CATETGMNTEAFF. The CDR3 DNA sequence: TGTGCCACCGAGACAGGGATGAACACTGAAGCTTTCTTT.

The chain recombines TRBV18 with TRBJ2-1; the D gene is possibly TRBD1 (5 bases). CDR3 length: 14 amino acids. Germline V gene data show CDR1 as KGHSH and CDR2 as LQKENI. V lost 3 bases and J lost 9, with 15 bases in between. In nucleotides, the CDR3 is TGTGCCAGCTCACCCCCGCACTTAGGGGCTGAGCAGTTCTTC. This translates into CASSPPHLGAEQFF.

The CDR3 protein is CASSLGQSYTEAFF. The DNA of the CDR3 is TGTGCCAGCAGTTTAGGACAGAGCTACACTGAAGCTTTCTTT. The V gene is TRBV2, the J gene TRBJ1-1; a possible D gene is TRBD1 (6 bases). Trimming shortened V by 5 bases and J by 3 bases, and 13 bases separated the two germline ends. The CDR3 contains 14 residues. CDR1 is SNHLY and CDR2 is FYNNEI in the germline V gene.

Here the CDR3 DNA reads TGTGCCAGCAGCTTAGCCGGTCCGGGGCAAAGGGATCAGCCCCAGCATTTT. As protein: CASSLAGPGQRDQPQHF. The J gene is TRBJ1-5, the V gene TRBV7-9; possibly TRBD1 for D (5 bases). Trimming pared 0 bases from V and 5 bases from J, leaving 17 bases between. Germline V gene lookup returns CDR1 SEHNR and CDR2 FQNEAQ (reference sequence). The CDR3 extends over 17 amino acids.

CDR3 in DNA: TGTGCCAGCAGCTTGGGGCGGGGGGAGGACCGCAATCAGCCCCAGCATTTT. It specifies CASSLGRGEDRNQPQHF. V is TRBV7-2 and J is TRBJ1-5, with D possibly TRBD1 on 5 matching bases. This CDR3 contains 17 residues. V shed 3 bases and J shed 2 bases, with 17 bases lying between them. CDR1 and CDR2 (germline): SGHTA, FQGNSA. Together with reference TRBV7-2 and TRBJ1-5, the CDR3 gives the full variable domain: GAGVSQSPSNKVTEKGKDVELRCDPISGHTALYWYRQSLGQGLEFLIYFQGNSAPDKSGLPSDRFSAERTGGSVSTLTIQRTQQEDSAVYLCASSLGRGEDRNQPQHFGDGTRLSIL.

DNA for the CDR3: TGTGCCAGCAGTGCCGGACAGGGTGGGTTTGGCTACACCTTC. This translates into CASSAGQGGFGYTF. The rearrangement joins TRBV27 to TRBJ1-2; 8 positions agree with TRBD1. In germline, CDR1 is MNHEY, CDR2 SMNVEV (reference sequence). The CDR3 length is 14 residues. Trimming took 5 bases from V and 7 from J; bases not matched to a gene: 9.

This chain connects TRBV2 to TRBJ1-2; 8 bases align to TRBD1. CDR1 SNHLY and CDR2 FYNNEI come from the germline V gene. Germline trimming cut 3 bases from V and 3 bases from J; bases unmatched to any gene: 3. The CDR3 runs to 14 residues. CDR3 loop: CASSEAGGDYGYTF. The CDR3 DNA follows: TGTGCCAGCAGTGAGGCAGGGGGCGACTATGGCTACACCTTC. Looking up the rest from reference TRBV2 and TRBJ1-2 gives the full variable domain: EPEVTQTPSHQVTQMGQEVILRCVPISNHLYFYWYRQILGQKVEFLVSFYNNEISEKSEIFDDQFSVERPDGSNFTLKIRSTKLEDSAMYFCASSEAGGDYGYTFGSGTRLTVV.

The chain links TRBV7-2 to TRBJ2-1; no clear D. V lost 5 bases and J 4 bases, leaving 12 bases between the germline ends. There are 14 residues in the CDR3. Germline V gene sequence: CDR1 SGHTA, CDR2 FQGNSA. CDR3 sequence reads: CASSAKQIYNEQFF. DNA for the CDR3: TGTGCCAGCAGCGCGAAACAGATTTACAATGAGCAGTTCTTC.

This sequence joins TRBV27 and TRBJ2-2, with a weak D call TRBD2 (7 bases). Deletions cut 5 bases from V and 7 bases from J, with 14 bases between. The CDR3 has 14 amino acids. Germline loops: CDR1 MNHEY, CDR2 SMNVEV (reference sequence). Here the CDR3 DNA reads TGTGCCAGCAGTCGGGGGGCGCTTCACGGGGAGCTGTTTTTT. It is translated as CASSRGALHGELFF.

As DNA, the CDR3 is TGTGCCAGCAGCCACGGGTCGGACAGACACAATCAGCCCCAGCATTTT. Protein: CASSHGSDRHNQPQHF. This sequence joins TRBV6-2 or TRBV6-3 and TRBJ1-5, with a weak D call TRBD1 (6 bases). Between the trimmed V and J ends, which lost 6 bases and 3 bases, there was a span of 18 bases. This CDR3 is built from 16 residues. The germline CDR1 and CDR2 sequences are MNHEY and SVGEGT.

The rearrangement uses TRBV7-8 and TRBJ1-2; D perhaps matches TRBD1 (6 bases). V gave up 0 bases and J gave up 0 bases, with 8 bases separating them. This CDR3 region has 15 residues. Germline V gene sequence: CDR1 SGHVS, CDR2 FQNEAQ. This CDR3 is CASSLARTANYGYTF. The CDR3 coding sequence is TGTGCCAGCAGCTTAGCGAGGACAGCTAACTATGGCTACACCTTC.

The chain is built from TRBV5-1 and TRBJ2-7; a weak D match, TRBD1 (7 bases). Germline CDR1 reads SGHRS; CDR2 reads YFSETQ. V was cut by 1 base and J by 3 bases, with 14 bases left in between. The CDR3 runs 15 residues. Here the CDR3 reads CASSLPGGTDYEQYF. For the CDR3, the DNA is TGCGCCAGCAGCTTGCCTGGCGGGACAGACTACGAGCAGTACTTC.

The count of this clone is one. The chain links TRBV9 to TRBJ2-1; 8 nucleotides line up with TRBD2. Unmatched junction bases numbered 4, after V lost 3 bases and J lost 5 bases. The CDR3 has 14 residues. The germline V gene has CDR1 SGDLS and CDR2 YYNGEE. CDR3 in DNA: TGTGCCAGCAGCGCCCTAGCGGGTCACAATGAGCAGTTCTTC. It specifies CASSALAGHNEQFF. The full variable domain, completed using reference TRBV9 and TRBJ2-1, is DSGVTQTPKHLITATGQRVTLRCSPRSGDLSVYWYQQSLDQGLQFLIQYYNGEERAKGNILERFSAQQFPDLHSELNLSSLELGDSALYFCASSALAGHNEQFFGPGTRLTVL.

The chain links TRBV15 to TRBJ2-7, with 7 bases identical to TRBD2. CDR3 length: 16 amino acids. Unmatched junction bases numbered 13, after V lost 2 bases and J lost 6 bases. Germline-derived CDR1 and CDR2 are LNHNV and YYDKDF (reference sequence). CDR3 sequence reads: CATSRQPGGERGEQYF. CDR3 bases: TGTGCCACCAGCAGACAGCCTGGTGGGGAGCGGGGCGAGCAGTACTTC.

This chain connects TRBV10-1 to TRBJ1-1; tentatively, D is TRBD1 (6 bases). Looked up from germline, CDR1 is WNHNN and CDR2 is SYGVQD (reference sequence). The CDR3 length is 12 residues. Deletions cut 0 bases from V and 7 bases from J, with 6 bases between. CDR3 nucleotides: TGCGCCAGCAGTGAGTCGGACAGTGAAGCTTTCTTT. This codes for CASSESDSEAFF.

This rearrangement joins TRBV7-9 to TRBJ1-6, with D hard to call. Trimming removed 2 bases from V and 8 bases from J, with 10 bases in between. The CDR3 is 14 residues long. Per germline, CDR1 SEHNR and CDR2 FQNEAQ (reference sequence). The chain's CDR3 is CASSLLGTDSPLHF. DNA of the CDR3: TGTGCCAGCAGCTTATTGGGCACGGATTCACCCCTCCACTTT.

The CDR3 region is CATGQGGGFNEQFF. The CDR3 coding sequence is TGTGCCACCGGGCAGGGTGGGGGTTTCAATGAGCAGTTCTTC. The rearrangement joins TRBV24-1 to TRBJ2-1; D could derive from TRBD1 or TRBD2 (5 bases each). The CDR3 consists of 14 residues. CDR1 is KGHDR and CDR2 is SFDVKD in the germline V gene. Trimming shortened V by 9 bases and J by 6 bases, and 17 bases separated the two germline ends.

This chain connects TRBV9 to TRBJ2-5; D gene unclear. Per the germline V gene, CDR1 is SGDLS and CDR2 is YYNGEE. The CDR3 extends over 13 amino acids. The V end lost 0 bases, the J end lost 1 base, and 4 bases lay between the germline ends. CDR3 coding DNA: TGTGCCAGCAGCGTAGTTCCCCAAGAGACCCAGTACTTC. It is translated as CASSVVPQETQYF.